At least ten counts were recorded for the clone carrying this T cell receptor beta chain. As yet, its antigen is unknown. RNA-based 3' RACE libraries used unique molecular identifiers. TCRdb redid the calling of the 3' RACE reads with MiXCR, one entry per CDR3 protein. The sample lists nearly 15,000 distinct CDR3 sequences; roughly 3.5% were seen once. This entry comes from a study of HIV-infected children after antiretroviral therapy interruption. Background on the study: For the interruption arm, samples span week 0 through about 3 years after study end. Samples from the continuous-treatment group were taken at weeks 0, 48 and 150. Study outcomes and limitations: Naive CD4+ sequences overlapped less between time points once interruption began.

Sample treatment: PENTA 11 planned treatment interruption arm or continuous ART arm. At least 5 million viable PBMCs were required per cryopreserved sample. The sequenced sample was CD45RO+ CD8+ T cells from PBMCs, pooled from several time points, obtained from a donor given antiretroviral therapy, either interrupted or continuous. Noted subset: memory CD8+ CD45RO+ CD45RA- T cells. This clonotype was sampled from a pool of human donors with HIV.

CDR3 sequence (DNA): TGTGCCAGCAGCCACGATCGCCTCCCGGCCGAGCAGTACTTC. Its protein product is CASSHDRLPAEQYF. This chain links TRBV14 with TRBJ2-7; unclear D gene. V was trimmed by 3 bases and J by 6 bases, leaving 15 bases between them. This CDR3 spans 14 amino acids. Germline values: CDR1 SGHDN, CDR2 FVKESK.